This T cell receptor beta chain was recorded in a study of blood T cell repertoires in COVID-19. Across the whole study: The United States, Italy and Spain provided the acute and convalescent COVID-19 samples. From T cells, B-cell-depleted T cells, or PBMCs came the material, which was cDNA or gDNA.

Germline V CDR1 and CDR2: LNHDA, SQIVND (reference sequence). V lost 6 bases to trimming and J lost 1 base, with 12 bases between them. CDR3 length: 14 amino acids. Per the authors' pipeline: Reference gene primer amplification gave nucleated cell count estimates. This table comes from immunoSEQ multiplex PCR, and its TCRdb copy is limited to in-frame clones, with some not included. Clone size and V and J calls were adopted from that table, with D and trimming inferred from the DNA. The data contain around 300,000 clones, roughly 90% of them singletons. The Seattle patients joined while their infection was active and were tracked longitudinally afterward.

Source material: peripheral blood. This sequence joins TRBV19 and TRBJ1-1; the D is unclear. This sequence was found in a young woman with COVID-19, enrolled during active disease. The CDR3 nucleotides are TGTGCCAGTAGCCCCTCGGTACCGAACACTGAAGCTTTCTTT. The encoded protein is CASSPSVPNTEAFF.